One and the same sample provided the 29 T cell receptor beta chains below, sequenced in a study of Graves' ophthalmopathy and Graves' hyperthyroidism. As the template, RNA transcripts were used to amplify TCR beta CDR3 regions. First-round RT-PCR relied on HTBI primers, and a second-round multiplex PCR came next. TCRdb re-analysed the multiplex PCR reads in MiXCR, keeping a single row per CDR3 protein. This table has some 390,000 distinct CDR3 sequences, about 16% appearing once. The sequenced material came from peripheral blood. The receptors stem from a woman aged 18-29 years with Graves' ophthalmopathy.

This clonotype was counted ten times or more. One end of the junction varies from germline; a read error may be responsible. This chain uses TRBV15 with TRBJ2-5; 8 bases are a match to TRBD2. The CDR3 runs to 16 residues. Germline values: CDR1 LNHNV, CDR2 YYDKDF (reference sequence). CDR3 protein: CATSRVSGILQEAQYF. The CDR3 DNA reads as TGTGCCACCAGCAGAGTTAGCGGGATTCTCCAAGAGGCCCAGTACTTC. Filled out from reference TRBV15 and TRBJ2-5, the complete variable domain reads DAMVIQNPRYQVTQFGKPVTLSCSQTLNHNVMYWYQQKSSQAPKLLFHYYDKDFNNEADTPDNFQSRRPNTSFCFLDIRSPGLGDTAMYLCATSRVSGILQEAQYFGPGTRLLVL.

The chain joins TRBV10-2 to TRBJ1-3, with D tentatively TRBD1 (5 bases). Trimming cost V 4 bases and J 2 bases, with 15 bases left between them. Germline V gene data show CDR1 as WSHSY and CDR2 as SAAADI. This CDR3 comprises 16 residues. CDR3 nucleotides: TGCGCCAGCAGTGGGAGGGGAGTGGGTACTGGAAACACCATATATTTT. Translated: CASSGRGVGTGNTIYF.

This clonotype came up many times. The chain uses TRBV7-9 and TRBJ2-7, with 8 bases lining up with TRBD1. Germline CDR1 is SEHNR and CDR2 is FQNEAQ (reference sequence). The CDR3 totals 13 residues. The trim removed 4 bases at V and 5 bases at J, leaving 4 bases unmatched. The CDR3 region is CASSYGQGHEQYF. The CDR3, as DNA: TGTGCCAGCAGCTATGGACAGGGCCACGAGCAGTACTTC.

The CDR3 reads CASSSAGAQLLDEQYF. The CDR3 DNA is TGTGCCAGCAGTTCCGCCGGGGCGCAACTCCTCGACGAGCAGTACTTC. The rearrangement joins TRBV28 to TRBJ2-7; D assignment may be TRBD1 or TRBD2 (5 bases each). The CDR3 extends over 16 amino acids. CDR1 MDHEN and CDR2 SYDVKM come from the germline V gene. V was clipped by 4 bases and J by 5 bases, with 21 bases between them.

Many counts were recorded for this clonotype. Here the CDR3 reads CSALRPGTSGGPSYYEQYF. The CDR3 DNA is TGCAGTGCGCTACGACCCGGGACTAGCGGGGGACCTTCCTACTACGAGCAGTACTTC. The chain recombines TRBV20-1 with TRBJ2-7; 14 bases fit TRBD2. The CDR3 consists of 19 residues. CDR1 is DFQATT and CDR2 is SNEGSKA in the germline V gene (reference sequence). V shed 6 bases and J 3 bases; nucleotides not matched to a gene: 19.

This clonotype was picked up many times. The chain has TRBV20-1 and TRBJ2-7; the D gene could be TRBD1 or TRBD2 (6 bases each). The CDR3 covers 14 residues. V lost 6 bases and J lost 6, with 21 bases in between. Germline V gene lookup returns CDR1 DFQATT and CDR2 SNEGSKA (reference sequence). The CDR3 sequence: CSAMGRGRSGEQYF. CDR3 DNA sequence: TGCAGTGCCATGGGTCGGGGGCGCAGCGGCGAGCAGTACTTC.

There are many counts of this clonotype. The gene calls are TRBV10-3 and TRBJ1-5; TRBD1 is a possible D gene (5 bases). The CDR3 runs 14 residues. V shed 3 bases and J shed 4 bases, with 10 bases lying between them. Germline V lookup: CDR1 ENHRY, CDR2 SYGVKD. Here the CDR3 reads CAISDGTYNQPQHF. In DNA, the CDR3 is TGTGCCATCAGTGACGGGACCTATAATCAGCCCCAGCATTTT.

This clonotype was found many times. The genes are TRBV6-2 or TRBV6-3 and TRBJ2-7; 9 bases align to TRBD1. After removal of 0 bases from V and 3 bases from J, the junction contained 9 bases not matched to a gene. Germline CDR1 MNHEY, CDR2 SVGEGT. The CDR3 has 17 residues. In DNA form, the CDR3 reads TGTGCCAGCAGTTACTCCTACTATTGGACAGGGGACTACGAGCAGTACTTC. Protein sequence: CASSYSYYWTGDYEQYF.

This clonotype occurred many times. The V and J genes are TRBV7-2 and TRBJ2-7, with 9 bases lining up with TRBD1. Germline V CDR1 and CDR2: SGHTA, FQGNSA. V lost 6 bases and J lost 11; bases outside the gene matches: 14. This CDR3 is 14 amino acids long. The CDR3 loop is CASRYGTGPEREYF. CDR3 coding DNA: TGTGCCAGCAGATACGGGACAGGGCCCGAACGTGAGTACTTC.

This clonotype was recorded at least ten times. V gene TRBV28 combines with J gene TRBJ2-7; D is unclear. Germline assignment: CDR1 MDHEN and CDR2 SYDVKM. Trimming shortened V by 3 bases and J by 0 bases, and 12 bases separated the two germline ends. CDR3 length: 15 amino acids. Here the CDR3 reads CASSLAGRLSYEQYF. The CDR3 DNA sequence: TGTGCCAGCAGTTTGGCTGGCAGACTCTCCTACGAGCAGTACTTC.

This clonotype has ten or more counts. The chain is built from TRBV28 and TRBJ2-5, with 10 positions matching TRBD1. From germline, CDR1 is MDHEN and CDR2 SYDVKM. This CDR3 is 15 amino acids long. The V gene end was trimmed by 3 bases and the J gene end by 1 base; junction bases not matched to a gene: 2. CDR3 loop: CASSLTGGPQETQYF. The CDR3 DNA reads TGTGCCAGCAGTTTGACAGGGGGCCCCCAAGAGACCCAGTACTTC.

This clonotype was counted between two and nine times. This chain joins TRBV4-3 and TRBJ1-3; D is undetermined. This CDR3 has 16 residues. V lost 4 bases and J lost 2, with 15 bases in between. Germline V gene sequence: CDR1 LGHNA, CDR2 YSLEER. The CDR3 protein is CASSPRSRTAGNTIYF. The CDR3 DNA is TGCGCCAGCAGCCCCCGATCGCGGACGGCTGGAAACACCATATATTTT.

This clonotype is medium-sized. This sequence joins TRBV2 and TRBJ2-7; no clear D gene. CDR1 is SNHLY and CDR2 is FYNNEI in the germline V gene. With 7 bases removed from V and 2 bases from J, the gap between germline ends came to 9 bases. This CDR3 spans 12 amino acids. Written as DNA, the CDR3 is TGTGCCAGCACAGTTTTGACCTACGAGCAGTACTTC. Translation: CASTVLTYEQYF.

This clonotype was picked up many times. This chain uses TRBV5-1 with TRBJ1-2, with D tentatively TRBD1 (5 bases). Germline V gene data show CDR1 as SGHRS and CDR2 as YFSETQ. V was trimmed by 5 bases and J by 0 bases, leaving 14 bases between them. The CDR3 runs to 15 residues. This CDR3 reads CASRAYRTTNYGYTF. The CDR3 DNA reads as TGCGCCAGCAGGGCGTACAGGACCACTAACTATGGCTACACCTTC.

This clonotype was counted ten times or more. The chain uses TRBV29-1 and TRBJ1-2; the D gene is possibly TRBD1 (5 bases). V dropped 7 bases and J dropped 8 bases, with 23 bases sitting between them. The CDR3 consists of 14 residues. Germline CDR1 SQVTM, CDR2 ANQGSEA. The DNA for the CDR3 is TGCAGCGCTCGGGGGACCGTCTTAAGGGGAGGCTACACCTTC. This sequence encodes CSARGTVLRGGYTF.

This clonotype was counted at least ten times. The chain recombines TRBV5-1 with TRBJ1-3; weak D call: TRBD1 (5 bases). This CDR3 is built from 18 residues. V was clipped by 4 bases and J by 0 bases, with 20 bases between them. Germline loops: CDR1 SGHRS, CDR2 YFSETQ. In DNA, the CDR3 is TGCGCCAGCAGCCTTCTAGGACGCGGGGCAAGCTCTGGAAACACCATATATTTT. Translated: CASSLLGRGASSGNTIYF.

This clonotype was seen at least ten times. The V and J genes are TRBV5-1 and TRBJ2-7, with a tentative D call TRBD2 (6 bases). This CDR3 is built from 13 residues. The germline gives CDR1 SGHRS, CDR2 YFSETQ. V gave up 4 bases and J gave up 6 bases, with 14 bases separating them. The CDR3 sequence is CASSPAGSGEQYV. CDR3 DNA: TGCGCCAGCAGCCCTGCGGGGTCGGGCGAGCAGTACGTC.

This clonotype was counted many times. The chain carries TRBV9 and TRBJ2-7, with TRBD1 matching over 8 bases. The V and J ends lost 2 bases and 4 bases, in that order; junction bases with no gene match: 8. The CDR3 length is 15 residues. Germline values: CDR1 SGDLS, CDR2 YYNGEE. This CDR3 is CASSVSTGGPYEQYF. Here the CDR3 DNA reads TGTGCCAGCAGCGTGTCAACAGGGGGTCCTTACGAGCAGTACTTC.

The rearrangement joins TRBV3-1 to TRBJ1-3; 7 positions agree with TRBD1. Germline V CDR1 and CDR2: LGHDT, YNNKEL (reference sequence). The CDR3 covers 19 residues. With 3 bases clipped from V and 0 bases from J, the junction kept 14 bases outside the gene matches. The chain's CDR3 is CASSQFKVNRGSSGNTIYF. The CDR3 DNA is TGTGCCAGCAGCCAGTTTAAAGTAAACAGGGGAAGCTCTGGAAACACCATATATTTT.

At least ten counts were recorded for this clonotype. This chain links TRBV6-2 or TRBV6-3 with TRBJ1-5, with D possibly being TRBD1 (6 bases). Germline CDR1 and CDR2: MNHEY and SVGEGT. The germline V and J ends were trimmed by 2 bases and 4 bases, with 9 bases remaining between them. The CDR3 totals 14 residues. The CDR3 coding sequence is TGTGCCAGCAGTTACGGACAGAGGAATCAGCCCCAGCATTTT. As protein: CASSYGQRNQPQHF.

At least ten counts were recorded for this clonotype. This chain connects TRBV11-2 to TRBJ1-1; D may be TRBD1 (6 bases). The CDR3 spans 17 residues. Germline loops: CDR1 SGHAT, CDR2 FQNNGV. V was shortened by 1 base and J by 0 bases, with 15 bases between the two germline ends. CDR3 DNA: TGTGCCAGCAGCTTAGTTGGGTCGGACAGAATGAACACTGAAGCTTTCTTT. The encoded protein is CASSLVGSDRMNTEAFF.

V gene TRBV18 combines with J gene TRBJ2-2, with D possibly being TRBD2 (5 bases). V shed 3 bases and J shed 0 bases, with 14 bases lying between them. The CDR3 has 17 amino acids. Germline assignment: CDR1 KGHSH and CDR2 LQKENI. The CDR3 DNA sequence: TGTGCCAGCTCACCCCTCCGGACTGCAGCGAACACCGGGGAGCTGTTTTTT. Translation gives CASSPLRTAANTGELFF.

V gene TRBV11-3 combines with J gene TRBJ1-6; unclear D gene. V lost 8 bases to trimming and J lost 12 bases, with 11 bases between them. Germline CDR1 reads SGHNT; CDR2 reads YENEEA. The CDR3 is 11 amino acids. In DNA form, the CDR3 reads TGTGCCAGCCAGCGTTCGGGACCCCTCCACTTT. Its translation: CASQRSGPLHF. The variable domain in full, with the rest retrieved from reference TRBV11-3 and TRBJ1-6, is EAGVVQSPRYKIIEKKQPVAFWCNPISGHNTLYWYLQNLGQGPELLIRYENEEAVDDSQLPKDRFSAERLKGVDSTLKIQPAELGDSAVYLCASQRSGPLHFGNGTRLTVT.

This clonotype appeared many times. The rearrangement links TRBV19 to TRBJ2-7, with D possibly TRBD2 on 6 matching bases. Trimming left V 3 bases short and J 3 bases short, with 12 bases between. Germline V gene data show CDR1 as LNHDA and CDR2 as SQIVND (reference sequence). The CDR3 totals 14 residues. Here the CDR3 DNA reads TGTGCCAGTAGTATGAGCGGGCGGGGCTACGAGCAGTACTTC. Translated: CASSMSGRGYEQYF. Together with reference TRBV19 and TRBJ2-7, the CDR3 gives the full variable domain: DGGITQSPKYLFRKEGQNVTLSCEQNLNHDAMYWYRQDPGQGLRLIYYSQIVNDFQKGDIAEGYSVSREKKESFPLTVTSAQKNPTAFYLCASSMSGRGYEQYFGPGTRLTVT.

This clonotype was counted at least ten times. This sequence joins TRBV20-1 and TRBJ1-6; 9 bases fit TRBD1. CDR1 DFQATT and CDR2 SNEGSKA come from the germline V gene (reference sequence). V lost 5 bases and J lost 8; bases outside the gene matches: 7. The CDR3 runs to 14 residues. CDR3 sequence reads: CSASKGTGYSPLHF. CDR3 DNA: TGCAGTGCTTCCAAGGGGACAGGGTATTCACCCCTCCACTTT.

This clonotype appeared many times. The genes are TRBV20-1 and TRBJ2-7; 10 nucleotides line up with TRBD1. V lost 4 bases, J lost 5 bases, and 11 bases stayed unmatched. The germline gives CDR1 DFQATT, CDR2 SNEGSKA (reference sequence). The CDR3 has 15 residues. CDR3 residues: CSATSPGQGKDEQYF. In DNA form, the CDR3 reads TGCAGTGCTACCAGCCCGGGACAGGGGAAAGACGAGCAGTACTTC.

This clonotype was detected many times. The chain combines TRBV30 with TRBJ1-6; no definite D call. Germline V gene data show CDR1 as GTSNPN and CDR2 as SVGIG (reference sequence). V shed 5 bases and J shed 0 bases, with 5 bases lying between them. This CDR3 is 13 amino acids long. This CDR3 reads CAWCGSYNSPLHF. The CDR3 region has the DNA TGTGCCTGGTGTGGCTCCTATAATTCACCCCTCCACTTT.

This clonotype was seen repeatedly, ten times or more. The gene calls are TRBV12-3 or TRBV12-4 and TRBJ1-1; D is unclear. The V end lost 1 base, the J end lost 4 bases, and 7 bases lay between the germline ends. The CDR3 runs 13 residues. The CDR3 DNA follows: TGTGCCAGCAGTTTAGGACGGCTCACTGAAGCTTTCTTT. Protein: CASSLGRLTEAFF.

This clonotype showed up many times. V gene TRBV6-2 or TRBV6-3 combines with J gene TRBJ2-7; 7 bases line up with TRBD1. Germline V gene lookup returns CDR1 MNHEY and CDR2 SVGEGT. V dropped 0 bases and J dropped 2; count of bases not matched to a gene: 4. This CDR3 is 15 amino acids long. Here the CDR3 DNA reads TGTGCCAGCAGTTACTCTCGGGACAGCGCCTACGAGCAGTACTTC. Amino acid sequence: CASSYSRDSAYEQYF.